This T cell receptor beta chain was sequenced during a study of blood T cells in healthy people across ages. General study results and limits: Getting older went along with TCR beta diversity per million T cells dropping roughly linearly. It was not possible, with unsorted PBMCs, to conclusively compare naive and antigen-experienced cells.

This clonotype was counted a single time. Its antigen is unknown. A second 7 to 11 cycle PCR used barcoded and J-beta primers. Tags on each cDNA molecule came from a template-switch adaptor with 12 random nucleotides. TCRdb re-called the 5' RACE reads through MiXCR, storing one row per CDR3 protein. The repertoire includes 380,000 or so distinct CDR3 sequences, approximately 52% of them detected once, and about 54% sits in the top ten. This CDR3 is 12 amino acids long. Germline V gene data show CDR1 as SQVTM and CDR2 as ANQGSEA. The material sequenced was blood. This TCR came from a man in his 60s in good health. V usage is TRBV29-1 and J usage is TRBJ2-7, with D uncertain. As DNA, the CDR3 is TGCAGTTGCACCTCACGGAGCTACGAGCAGTACTTC. Its translation is CSCTSRSYEQYF.